These 22 T cell receptor beta chains were sequenced from one sample in a study of PD-L1 blockade in urothelial cancer. Libraries were prepared by immunoSEQ multiplex PCR; TCRdb keeps only in-frame clonotypes and omits some of them. The data show 53,000 or so clones, around 86% seen once. The sample here was PBMCs, taken around atezolizumab (anti-PD-L1) treatment. The receptor set was obtained from a man in his 60s with urothelial cancer.

This clone was picked up one time. The chain links TRBV19 to TRBJ2-7, with 7 positions matching TRBD1. J gave up 3 bases and V 6 bases, and 5 bases lay outside the gene matches. The germline CDR1 and CDR2 sequences are LNHDA and SQIVND (reference sequence). This CDR3 region has 13 residues. CDR3 nucleotides: TGTGCCAGTAGCCGACAGGGTGTCTACGAGCAGTACTTC. The encoded protein is CASSRQGVYEQYF.

V is TRBV7-2 and J is TRBJ2-7; no firm D call. V was clipped by 6 bases and J by 1 base, with 7 bases between them. From germline, CDR1 is SGHTA and CDR2 FQGNSA. This CDR3 is built from 12 residues. DNA of the CDR3: TGTGCCAGCAGTTTTAGTTCCTACGAGCAGTACTTC. It encodes CASSFSSYEQYF. Together with reference TRBV7-2 and TRBJ2-7, the CDR3 gives the full variable domain: GAGVSQSPSNKVTEKGKDVELRCDPISGHTALYWYRQSLGQGLEFLIYFQGNSAPDKSGLPSDRFSAERTGGSVSTLTIQRTQQEDSAVYLCASSFSSYEQYFGPGTRLTVT.

This sequence joins TRBV7-9 and TRBJ2-7, with a weak D call TRBD2 (5 bases). Germline V gives CDR1 SEHNR, CDR2 FQNEAQ (reference sequence). With 1 base removed from V and 2 bases from J, the gap between germline ends came to 15 bases. The CDR3 spans 16 residues. The CDR3: CASSLVTERRPYEQYF. The CDR3, as DNA: TGTGCCAGCAGCTTAGTTACGGAGCGGCGACCCTACGAGCAGTACTTC.

This sequence joins TRBV11-2 and TRBJ1-5; D gene unclear. Germline-derived CDR1 and CDR2 are SGHAT and FQNNGV. This CDR3 contains 14 residues. The V end was cut by 5 bases, the J end by 4 bases, with 12 bases between. CDR3 nucleotide sequence: TGTGCCAGCAGCCAAGACCCGGGAAATCAGCCCCAGCATTTT. Amino acids: CASSQDPGNQPQHF.

This clone was observed once. This sequence joins TRBV7-3 and TRBJ2-6; 7 positions match TRBD1. Germline V CDR1 and CDR2: SGHTA, FQGTGA. The CDR3 sequence is 15 residues long. V lost 5 bases, J lost 2 bases, and 3 bases stayed unmatched. The CDR3 protein is CASSPDRAGANVLTF. As DNA, the CDR3 is TGTGCCAGCAGCCCAGACAGGGCTGGGGCCAACGTCCTGACTTTC. Using reference TRBV7-3 and TRBJ2-6 for the parts outside the CDR3, the full variable domain is GAGVSQTPSNKVTEKGKYVELRCDPISGHTALYWYRQSLGQGPEFLIYFQGTGAADDSGLPNDRFFAVRPEGSVSTLKIQRTERGDSAVYLCASSPDRAGANVLTFGAGSRLTVL.

The V and J genes are TRBV6-6 and TRBJ2-5; the D gene is possibly TRBD1 (6 bases). Looked up from germline, CDR1 is MNHNY and CDR2 is SVGAGI (reference sequence). The CDR3 sequence is 12 residues long. The V end was cut by 4 bases, the J end by 7 bases, with 10 bases between. In DNA, the CDR3 is TGTGCCAGCAGTTTCGGACAGATGACCCAGTACTTC. Encoded protein: CASSFGQMTQYF.

The chain has TRBV5-1 and TRBJ2-2; D perhaps matches TRBD1 (5 bases). Per germline, CDR1 SGHRS and CDR2 YFSETQ. Between the trimmed V and J ends, which lost 6 bases and 0 bases, there was a span of 9 bases. The CDR3 is made up of 14 amino acids. The CDR3 region has the DNA TGCGCCAGCAACGGCAGGGCGAACACCGGGGAGCTGTTTTTT. Amino acid sequence: CASNGRANTGELFF.

The rearrangement uses TRBV7-9 and TRBJ1-1; D not resolved. This CDR3 is built from 15 residues. The V end was cut by 6 bases, the J end by 1 base, with 15 bases between. Germline CDR1 SEHNR, CDR2 FQNEAQ (reference sequence). CDR3 nucleotide sequence: TGTGCCAGCAGTACCCGGGTTACTGGGAACACTGAAGCTTTCTTT. The encoded protein is CASSTRVTGNTEAFF.

This chain joins TRBV19 and TRBJ1-5; 9 nucleotides line up with TRBD1. The length of the CDR3 is 16 residues. Trimming cost V 3 bases and J 6 bases; bases outside gene matches: 9. Germline V gives CDR1 LNHDA, CDR2 SQIVND (reference sequence). CDR3 loop: CASSIIHGQGFQPQHF. In DNA, the CDR3 is TGTGCCAGTAGTATCATCCATGGACAGGGGTTTCAGCCCCAGCATTTT.

This clone showed up just once. The rearrangement joins TRBV7-3 to TRBJ2-1, with D possibly being TRBD2 (5 bases). Trimming removed 1 base from V and 4 bases from J, with 11 bases in between. The CDR3 totals 15 residues. Germline V gene data show CDR1 as SGHTA and CDR2 as FQGTGA. CDR3 sequence (DNA): TGTGCCAGCAGCTTAAACGGGGTGGGATACAATGAGCAGTTCTTC. This translates into CASSLNGVGYNEQFF.

The chain uses TRBV7-9 and TRBJ1-1; D is undetermined. Germline CDR1 is SEHNR and CDR2 is FQNEAQ (reference sequence). V was clipped by 5 bases and J by 1 base, with 23 bases between them. This CDR3 has 18 residues. Here the CDR3 reads CASSIYRGRRVGNTEAFF. CDR3 nucleotides: TGTGCCAGCAGCATTTACCGAGGCAGGCGGGTGGGGAACACTGAAGCTTTCTTT.

The chain recombines TRBV2 with TRBJ1-2; D is possibly TRBD1 (6 bases). The germline CDR1 and CDR2 sequences are SNHLY and FYNNEI. This CDR3 comprises 18 residues. V gave up 1 base and J gave up 2 bases, with 20 bases separating them. CDR3 region: CASSEGPPGLGANYGYTF. CDR3 bases: TGTGCCAGCAGTGAAGGTCCCCCAGGCCTGGGGGCCAACTATGGCTACACCTTC.

The rearrangement uses TRBV10-3 and TRBJ2-1, with D unclear. Between the trimmed V and J ends, which lost 10 bases and 5 bases, there was a span of 12 bases. Per germline, CDR1 ENHRY and CDR2 SYGVKD. CDR3 size: 12 residues. CDR3 in DNA: TGTGCCACACACCAATCAAACAATGAGCAGTTCTTC. Translated, it gives CATHQSNNEQFF.

This clone was detected only once. The rearrangement uses TRBV14 and TRBJ2-7, with 14 bases that match TRBD2. The CDR3 totals 15 residues. Germline V CDR1 and CDR2: SGHDN, FVKESK. The V segment lost 4 bases and the J segment 2 bases; nucleotides outside the gene matches: 1. The CDR3 loop is CASSPGLAGAYEQYF. The CDR3 DNA reads as TGTGCCAGCAGCCCGGGACTAGCGGGGGCCTACGAGCAGTACTTC.

The chain joins TRBV10-3 to TRBJ2-1; the match to TRBD1 covers 9 bases. Per the germline V gene, CDR1 is ENHRY and CDR2 is SYGVKD. The V segment lost 6 bases and the J segment 8 bases; nucleotides outside the gene matches: 11. This CDR3 region has 15 residues. CDR3 in DNA: TGTGCCATCAGCTCGACAGGGGGGTATGTCTATGAGCAGTTCTTC. Amino acid sequence: CAISSTGGYVYEQFF.

The chain uses TRBV20-1 and TRBJ2-7; D is unresolved. The CDR3 spans 10 residues. Trimming stripped 5 bases from V and 5 bases from J, with 7 bases between. CDR1 is DFQATT, CDR2 SNEGSKA, per germline (reference sequence). The CDR3 DNA reads TGCAGTGCTTTCCAGAACGAGCAGTACTTC. Protein sequence: CSAFQNEQYF.

V and J are TRBV7-9 and TRBJ2-2, with D perhaps matching TRBD2 (6 bases). This CDR3 has 16 residues. Trimming removed 2 bases at V and 6 bases at J, with 16 bases between. From germline, CDR1 is SEHNR and CDR2 FQNEAQ (reference sequence). The CDR3 loop is CASSLIGGNAPGELFF. The DNA of the CDR3 is TGTGCCAGCAGCTTAATCGGCGGGAACGCACCCGGGGAGCTGTTTTTT.

The V call is TRBV6-6, the J call TRBJ2-1, with unresolved D. The CDR3 runs 15 residues. Germline CDR1 MNHNY, CDR2 SVGAGI (reference sequence). V was clipped by 10 bases and J by 0 bases, with 16 bases between them. Here the CDR3 reads CAISRGWSSYNEQFF. CDR3 sequence (DNA): TGTGCCATCTCCCGTGGGTGGAGCTCCTACAATGAGCAGTTCTTC.

This clone appeared once. The CDR3 protein is CASSHLGSGQGVLYEQYF. The CDR3, as DNA: TGTGCCAGCAGCCACTTGGGCTCGGGACAGGGAGTGCTCTACGAGCAGTACTTC. The chain uses TRBV4-2 and TRBJ2-7; 9 nucleotides line up with TRBD1. Germline loops: CDR1 LGHNA, CDR2 YNFKEQ. This CDR3 spans 18 amino acids. Trimming took 3 bases from V and 3 from J; bases not matched to a gene: 15.

This chain's CDR3 is CASSPGEGYEQYF. DNA for the CDR3: TGTGCCAGCTCGCCCGGGGAGGGTTACGAGCAGTACTTC. The J gene is TRBJ2-7, the V gene TRBV18, with 7 bases that match TRBD2. The V segment lost 6 bases and the J segment 4 bases; nucleotides outside the gene matches: 6. The CDR3 loop spans 13 amino acids. Germline V lookup: CDR1 KGHSH, CDR2 LQKENI.

The sample holds one count of this clone. A junction end diverges from the germline sequence, so it may reflect a read error. V and J are TRBV30 and TRBJ2-1, with 7 bases fitting TRBD2. The germline gives CDR1 GTSNPN, CDR2 SVGIG (reference sequence). This CDR3 is built from 11 residues. The CDR3 nucleotides are TGTGCCTGGAACTCGGGACTACGTCCGATCTTC. Translated, it gives CAWNSGLRPIF. Full variable domain (remainder filled in from reference TRBV30 and TRBJ2-1): SQTIHQWPATLVQPVGSPLSLECTVEGTSNPNLYWYRQAAGRGLQLLFYSVGIGQISSEVPQNLSASRPQDRQFILSSKKLLLSDSGFYLCAWNSGLRPIFGPGTRLTVL.

The chain has TRBV7-9 and TRBJ2-1, with D perhaps TRBD1 (6 bases). Trimming cost V 3 bases and J 5 bases, with 17 bases left between them. The CDR3 loop spans 16 amino acids. The germline V gene encodes CDR1 SEHNR and CDR2 FQNEAQ (reference sequence). In nucleotides, the CDR3 is TGTGCCAGCAGCTTGAGGATCGGGACATCCGACAATGAGCAGTTCTTC. Its translation: CASSLRIGTSDNEQFF.